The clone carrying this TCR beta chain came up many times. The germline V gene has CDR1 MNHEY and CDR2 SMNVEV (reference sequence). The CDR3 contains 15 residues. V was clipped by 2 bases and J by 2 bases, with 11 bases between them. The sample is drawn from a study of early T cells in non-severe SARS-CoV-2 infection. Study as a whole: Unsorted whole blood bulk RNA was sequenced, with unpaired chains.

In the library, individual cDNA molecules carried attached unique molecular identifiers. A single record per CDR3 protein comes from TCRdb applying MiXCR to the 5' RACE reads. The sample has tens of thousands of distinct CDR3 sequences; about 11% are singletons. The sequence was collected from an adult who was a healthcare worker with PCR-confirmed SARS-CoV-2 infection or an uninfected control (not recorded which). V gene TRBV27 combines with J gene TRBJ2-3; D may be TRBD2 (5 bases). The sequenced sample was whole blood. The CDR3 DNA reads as TGTGCCAGCAGTTTAGAGGGTTGGTCCACAGATACGCAGTATTTT. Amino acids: CASSLEGWSTDTQYF.